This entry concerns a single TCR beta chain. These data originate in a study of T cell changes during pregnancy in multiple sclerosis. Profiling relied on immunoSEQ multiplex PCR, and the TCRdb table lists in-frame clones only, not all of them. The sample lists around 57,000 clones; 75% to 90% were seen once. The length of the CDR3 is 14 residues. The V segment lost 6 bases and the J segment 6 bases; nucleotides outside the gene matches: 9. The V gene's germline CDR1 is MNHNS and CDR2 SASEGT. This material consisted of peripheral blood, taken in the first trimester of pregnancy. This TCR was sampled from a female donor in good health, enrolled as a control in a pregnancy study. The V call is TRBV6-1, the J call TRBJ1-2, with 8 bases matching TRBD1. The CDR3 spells CASSVTGDAHGYTF. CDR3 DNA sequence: TGTGCCAGCAGCGTGACAGGGGACGCCCATGGCTACACCTTC.